The source of this TCR beta chain is a study of blood T cells in healthy people across ages. Primers used in a second PCR of about 6 to 11 cycles were a sample-barcoded 5' primer and a J-beta primer mix. TCRdb reprocessed the 5' RACE reads via MiXCR and lists one record per CDR3 protein. The repertoire holds over 1,500,000 distinct CDR3 sequences, with less than 50% as singletons. The CDR3 consists of 16 residues. V lost 2 bases and J 4 bases, leaving 15 bases between the germline ends. CDR1 MNHNS and CDR2 SASEGT come from the germline V gene. The sequenced sample consisted of blood. The rearrangement uses TRBV6-1 and TRBJ2-4; unclear D gene. The TCR was taken from a woman between 35 and 50 years old in good health. The CDR3 spells CASSERADAEKNIQYF. The CDR3 DNA is TGTGCCAGCAGTGAAAGGGCAGATGCTGAAAAAAACATTCAGTACTTC.